Following are 10 T cell receptor beta chains from one sample sequenced in a study of blood T cell repertoires in COVID-19. TCRdb keeps only in-frame clones here, not all; method: immunoSEQ multiplex PCR. The sample holds approximately 260,000 clones, roughly 88% seen once. Sequencing was carried out using peripheral blood. Source of these receptors: a woman aged 70 to 79 with acute or convalescent COVID-19.

This chain uses TRBV5-1 with TRBJ2-3; D call uncertain. This CDR3 has 16 residues. V gave up 0 bases and J gave up 1 base, with 12 bases separating them. In germline, CDR1 is SGHRS, CDR2 YFSETQ. The DNA for the CDR3 is TGCGCCAGCAGCTTGGACAGCCAGCCAGGCACAGATACGCAGTATTTT. It yields the protein CASSLDSQPGTDTQYF.

The chain recombines TRBV5-1 with TRBJ2-1; TRBD1 matches at 8 bases. The CDR3 sequence is 15 residues long. With V trimmed by 5 bases and J by 0 bases, 4 bases remained unmatched. Per the germline V gene, CDR1 is SGHRS and CDR2 is YFSETQ. CDR3 nucleotide sequence: TGCGCCAGCAGTAGGACAGGGAGCTCCTACAATGAGCAGTTCTTC. Translated: CASSRTGSSYNEQFF.

This chain links TRBV6-7 with TRBJ1-2, with TRBD1 identical over 8 bases. TRBV6-7 is designated an ORF whose function remains uncertain. CDR3 length: 14 amino acids. V shed 5 bases, J shed 4 bases, and the junction held 6 bases outside the gene matches. The CDR3 sequence: CASSGPGGAYGYTF. The CDR3 coding sequence is TGTGCCAGCAGTGGCCCAGGGGGCGCCTATGGCTACACCTTC.

The table lists this clone with a few counts. The chain carries TRBV2 and TRBJ1-5; 7 positions match TRBD1. CDR1 and CDR2 from the germline V gene are SNHLY and FYNNEI. The CDR3 covers 15 residues. The CDR3 protein is CAIGPGQNSNQPQHF. CDR3 DNA sequence: TGTGCTATCGGACCGGGACAGAATAGCAATCAGCCCCAGCATTTT.

This rearrangement joins TRBV14 to TRBJ1-6; D is ambiguous. CDR3 length: 14 residues. Per germline, CDR1 SGHDN and CDR2 FVKESK. V was shortened by 0 bases and J by 8 bases, with 8 bases between the two germline ends. The DNA for the CDR3 is TGTGCCAGCAGCCAAGAGCTACGCCATTCACCCCTCCACTTT. Its protein is CASSQELRHSPLHF. The full variable domain, rest sourced from reference TRBV14 and TRBJ1-6, is EAGVTQFPSHSVIEKGQTVTLRCDPISGHDNLYWYRRVMGKEIKFLLHFVKESKQDESGMPNNRFLAERTGGTYSTLKVQPAELEDSGVYFCASSQELRHSPLHFGNGTRLTVT.

This clone was picked up a small number of times. The V and J genes are TRBV2 and TRBJ1-3, with D hard to call. Trimming stripped 6 bases from V and 2 bases from J, with 11 bases between. The germline V gene encodes CDR1 SNHLY and CDR2 FYNNEI. CDR3 length: 14 amino acids. The CDR3 protein is CASREGVPGNTIYF. DNA for the CDR3: TGTGCCAGCAGAGAGGGAGTCCCTGGAAACACCATATATTTT. The variable domain in full, with the rest retrieved from reference TRBV2 and TRBJ1-3, is EPEVTQTPSHQVTQMGQEVILRCVPISNHLYFYWYRQILGQKVEFLVSFYNNEISEKSEIFDDQFSVERPDGSNFTLKIRSTKLEDSAMYFCASREGVPGNTIYFGEGSWLTVV.

The chain couples TRBV5-4 to TRBJ1-6; D call uncertain. V was trimmed by 1 base and J by 10 bases, leaving 12 bases between them. The length of the CDR3 is 14 residues. Germline CDR1 is SGHNT and CDR2 is YYREEE (reference sequence). The CDR3 DNA follows: TGTGCCAGCAGCTTGCGAGGGCTAGGGTCACCCCTCCACTTT. Its protein is CASSLRGLGSPLHF. Together with reference TRBV5-4 and TRBJ1-6, the CDR3 gives the full variable domain: ETGVTQSPTHLIKTRGQQVTLRCSSQSGHNTVSWYQQALGQGPQFIFQYYREEENGRGNFPPRFSGLQFPNYSSELNVNALELDDSALYLCASSLRGLGSPLHFGNGTRLTVT.

This clone has a single count. The rearrangement joins TRBV20-1 to TRBJ1-2; the D is unclear. The germline CDR1 and CDR2 sequences are DFQATT and SNEGSKA (reference sequence). The CDR3 runs 11 residues. V lost 5 bases, J lost 8 bases, and 12 bases lay in between. In DNA, the CDR3 is TGCAGTGCTTACGACAAAGAGGGCTACACCTTC. It yields the protein CSAYDKEGYTF.

This chain uses TRBV5-4 with TRBJ2-7, with D possibly TRBD1 on 5 matching bases. This CDR3 region has 13 residues. V shed 2 bases and J shed 5 bases, with 11 bases lying between them. Germline CDR1 and CDR2: SGHNT and YYREEE (reference sequence). The chain's CDR3 is CASSFQGSDEQYF. DNA for the CDR3: TGTGCCAGCAGCTTCCAGGGTTCGGACGAGCAGTACTTC.

J is TRBJ2-1 and V is TRBV4-2, with D unresolved. Trimming pared 0 bases from V and 9 bases from J, leaving 6 bases between. CDR1 is LGHNA and CDR2 is YNFKEQ in the germline V gene. The CDR3 length is 12 residues. The CDR3 DNA reads as TGTGCCAGCAGCCAAGACCGGGTTGAGCAGTTCTTC. It translates to CASSQDRVEQFF.